These 27 T cell receptor beta chains originate from one sample sequenced in a study of blood T cells in healthy people across ages. For the second PCR, which ran for about 6 to 11 cycles, a sample-barcoded 5' primer and a J-beta primer mix were used. Each CDR3 protein gets one entry after TCRdb re-called the 5' RACE reads with MiXCR. The repertoire consists of roughly 1,500,000 distinct CDR3 sequences, with roughly 32% occurring once and the leading ten covering approximately 10%. The source material was blood. The receptors derive from a woman aged 30 to 39 in good health.

Concerning this clonotype itself: One junction end does not reproduce the germline sequence, and a read error may be involved. V and J are TRBV4-1 and TRBJ2-7, with a tentative D call TRBD1 (6 bases). Germline V gives CDR1 MGHRA, CDR2 YSYEKL. The CDR3 sequence is 15 residues long. The CDR3 loop is CAGSQAWQGIYEQYF. The CDR3 DNA follows: TGCGCCGGCAGCCAAGCATGGCAGGGGATATACGAGCAGTACTTC.

The chain carries TRBV7-9 and TRBJ1-5; D call uncertain. The CDR3 spans 15 residues. V dropped 1 base and J dropped 0 bases, with 7 bases sitting between them. Germline V CDR1 and CDR2: SEHNR, FQNEAQ (reference sequence). CDR3 residues: CASSLDHLSNQPQHF. CDR3 nucleotides: TGTGCCAGCAGCTTAGACCACCTTAGCAATCAGCCCCAGCATTTT.

The genes are TRBV24-1 and TRBJ2-7; D call uncertain. Germline V lookup: CDR1 KGHDR, CDR2 SFDVKD. The CDR3 is 14 residues long. V dropped 3 bases and J dropped 2 bases, with 10 bases sitting between them. CDR3 bases: TGTGCCACCAGTGATCCGGTCCGACCCTACGAGCAGTACTTC. It is translated as CATSDPVRPYEQYF.

The V call is TRBV27, the J call TRBJ2-3; D gene ambiguous. This CDR3 has 13 amino acids. Germline V lookup: CDR1 MNHEY, CDR2 SMNVEV (reference sequence). Trimming stripped 3 bases from V and 2 bases from J, with 6 bases between. In DNA, the CDR3 is TGTGCCAGCAGTTTTCACAACACAGATACGCAGTATTTT. Amino acid sequence: CASSFHNTDTQYF.

This clonotype was picked up many times. The chain employs TRBV10-3 and TRBJ2-1; 10 nucleotides match TRBD1. Unmatched junction bases numbered 4, after V lost 6 bases and J lost 5 bases. Germline V lookup: CDR1 ENHRY, CDR2 SYGVKD. The CDR3 runs to 14 residues. The CDR3 coding sequence is TGTGCCATCAGCCGGGACAGGGGCCACAATGAGCAGTTCTTC. Translating gives CAISRDRGHNEQFF.

The rearrangement joins TRBV7-2 to TRBJ2-5; TRBD2 aligns across 7 bases. The CDR3 sequence is 16 residues long. V shed 5 bases and J 1 base; nucleotides not matched to a gene: 10. Germline V CDR1 and CDR2: SGHTA, FQGNSA. The DNA of the CDR3 is TGTGCCAGCAGCCCTCCGGGGGGATACCTCCAAGAGACCCAGTACTTC. This encodes CASSPPGGYLQETQYF.

The genes are TRBV7-2 and TRBJ1-1; D remains unclear. The germline V and J ends were trimmed by 5 bases and 2 bases, with 12 bases remaining between them. Germline CDR1 SGHTA, CDR2 FQGNSA. There are 14 residues in the CDR3. CDR3 loop: CASSRAAGNTEAFF. The CDR3 bases are TGTGCCAGCAGCCGTGCGGCGGGTAACACTGAAGCTTTCTTT.

This clonotype was detected ten times or more. This rearrangement joins TRBV28 to TRBJ2-1; D may be TRBD2 (6 bases). This CDR3 region has 13 residues. CDR1 and CDR2 (germline): MDHEN, SYDVKM. V was pared by 7 bases and J by 10 bases, with 17 bases between. CDR3 sequence: CASTIGTFGEQFF. The DNA of the CDR3 is TGTGCCAGCACCATTGGGACTTTCGGAGAGCAGTTCTTC.

This clonotype has only a few counts. V and J are TRBV18 and TRBJ1-1; TRBD1 aligns across 8 bases. Unmatched junction bases numbered 3, after V lost 2 bases and J lost 4 bases. The CDR3 is made up of 14 amino acids. Germline V lookup: CDR1 KGHSH, CDR2 LQKENI. The CDR3 DNA sequence: TGTGCCAGCTCACCAGAAACAGGGGGCACTGAAGCTTTCTTT. Its protein product is CASSPETGGTEAFF. Using reference TRBV18 and TRBJ1-1 for the parts outside the CDR3, the full variable domain is NAGVMQNPRHLVRRRGQEARLRCSPMKGHSHVYWYRQLPEEGLKFMVYLQKENIIDESGMPKERFSAEFPKEGPSILRIQQVVRGDSAAYFCASSPETGGTEAFFGQGTRLTVV.

The chain joins TRBV5-6 to TRBJ1-2, with D possibly matching TRBD1 (5 bases). V was cut by 4 bases and J by 7 bases, with 23 bases left in between. Germline values: CDR1 SGHDT, CDR2 YYEEEE. The CDR3 spans 16 residues. CDR3 nucleotides: TGTGCCAGCAGCCTAGTCATTGCTCGCAGGGAAAGTGGCTACACCTTC. This encodes CASSLVIARRESGYTF.

The chain carries TRBV9 and TRBJ2-3; 12 nucleotides align to TRBD2. Germline CDR1 and CDR2: SGDLS and YYNGEE. This CDR3 region has 17 residues. J gave up 3 bases and V 1 base, and 6 bases lay outside the gene matches. This CDR3 is CASSVRTSGEATDTQYF. Written as DNA, the CDR3 is TGTGCCAGCAGCGTAAGGACTAGCGGGGAAGCAACAGATACGCAGTATTTT. Combining the CDR3 with reference TRBV9 and TRBJ2-3 gives the whole variable domain DSGVTQTPKHLITATGQRVTLRCSPRSGDLSVYWYQQSLDQGLQFLIQYYNGEERAKGNILERFSAQQFPDLHSELNLSSLELGDSALYFCASSVRTSGEATDTQYFGPGTRLTVL.

This clonotype occurred a few times. The chain joins TRBV9 to TRBJ1-2; tentative D call: TRBD1 (6 bases). Trimming shortened V by 0 bases and J by 5 bases, and 14 bases separated the two germline ends. The CDR3 is made up of 15 amino acids. CDR1 is SGDLS, CDR2 YYNGEE, per germline. The CDR3 protein is CASSVETGTMYGYTF. In DNA, the CDR3 is TGTGCCAGCAGCGTAGAGACAGGAACGATGTATGGCTACACCTTC.

J is TRBJ2-1 and V is TRBV3-1; D may match TRBD1 or TRBD2 (5 bases each). Germline V gives CDR1 LGHDT, CDR2 YNNKEL (reference sequence). The germline V and J ends were trimmed by 4 bases and 7 bases, with 23 bases remaining between them. The CDR3 has 17 residues. The CDR3 reads CASSPEPGLRVYNEQFF. In DNA, the CDR3 is TGTGCCAGCAGCCCCGAACCGGGGCTACGGGTGTATAATGAGCAGTTCTTC.

Details on this clonotype: An end of the junction does not agree with germline; a read error may underlie this. The CDR3 loop reads CASSPGDRVPNEQLF. CDR3 nucleotide sequence: TGCGCCAGCAGCCCCGGGGACAGGGTGCCCAATGAGCAGTTATTC. The V call is TRBV5-1, the J call TRBJ2-1; 9 bases agree with TRBD1. The CDR3 has 15 residues. Germline loops: CDR1 SGHRS, CDR2 YFSETQ.

A few counts support this clonotype. J is TRBJ1-1 and V is TRBV4-1; 8 positions match TRBD1. The CDR3 totals 15 residues. Germline CDR1 MGHRA, CDR2 YSYEKL. J gave up 4 bases and V 1 base, and 5 bases lay outside the gene matches. CDR3 in amino acids: CASSQVAGGGTEAFF. CDR3 DNA: TGCGCCAGCAGCCAAGTGGCAGGGGGCGGCACTGAAGCTTTCTTT.

This clonotype has a count of ten or more. The J gene is TRBJ2-5, the V gene TRBV25-1; TRBD2 is a possible D gene (6 bases). V lost 4 bases and J 4 bases, leaving 22 bases between the germline ends. The CDR3 has 17 amino acids. Per germline, CDR1 MGHDK and CDR2 SYGVNS. The CDR3 loop is CASSAQASGLLGETQYF. The DNA of the CDR3 is TGTGCCAGCAGTGCCCAAGCCTCGGGACTCCTGGGAGAGACCCAGTACTTC. Filled out from reference TRBV25-1 and TRBJ2-5, the complete variable domain reads EADIYQTPRYLVIGTGKKITLECSQTMGHDKMYWYQQDPGMELHLIHYSYGVNSTEKGDLSSESTVSRIRTEHFPLTLESARPSHTSQYLCASSAQASGLLGETQYFGPGTRLLVL.

This clonotype showed up just a few times. The chain carries TRBV20-1 and TRBJ2-7, with D tentatively TRBD1 (5 bases). The V gene lost 3 bases and the J gene lost 2 bases, with 8 bases spanning the gap. The CDR3 has 12 residues. Germline assignment: CDR1 DFQATT and CDR2 SNEGSKA (reference sequence). The chain's CDR3 is CSARSRAYEQYF. CDR3 in DNA: TGCAGTGCTAGGTCCAGGGCCTACGAGCAGTACTTC.

This clonotype occurred a few times. J is TRBJ2-5 and V is TRBV28; D uncertain. The CDR3 contains 15 residues. Germline V CDR1 and CDR2: MDHEN, SYDVKM. The V and J ends lost 6 bases and 2 bases respectively, with 16 bases between them. The CDR3 DNA is TGTGCCAGCAGCCCACCCCTCGGGTCTCAAGAGACCCAGTACTTC. As protein: CASSPPLGSQETQYF.

This clonotype was picked up a small number of times. The chain has TRBV28 and TRBJ2-5; TRBD1 matches at 8 bases. V lost 6 bases and J lost 5; bases outside the gene matches: 11. The CDR3 covers 15 residues. Germline V gives CDR1 MDHEN, CDR2 SYDVKM. Here the CDR3 reads CASSSGQGRSETQYF. CDR3 coding DNA: TGTGCCAGCAGCTCAGGACAGGGACGGTCTGAGACCCAGTACTTC.

The J gene is TRBJ1-5, the V gene TRBV28, with unresolved D. The V and J ends lost 8 bases and 0 bases respectively, with 14 bases between them. The V gene's germline CDR1 is MDHEN and CDR2 SYDVKM. This CDR3 contains 15 residues. The CDR3 sequence is CASRRARNSNQPQHF. The CDR3, as DNA: TGTGCCAGCCGACGGGCGAGGAATAGCAATCAGCCCCAGCATTTT.

Notes on this clonotype: Being one base from a much bigger clone, this may be a read error. The chain links TRBV7-2 to TRBJ1-3, with 10 bases matching TRBD1. Germline loops: CDR1 SGHTA, CDR2 FQGNSA. V lost 3 bases to trimming and J lost 2 bases; unmatched junction nucleotides: 1. This CDR3 has 15 residues. The CDR3 loop reads CASSFDRGPGNTIYF. The CDR3 nucleotides read TGTGCCAGCAGCTTCGACAGGGGGCCTGGAAACACCATATATTTT.

This clonotype was recorded at least ten times. This rearrangement joins TRBV29-1 to TRBJ1-2; the D gene is possibly TRBD1 (6 bases). Trimming pared 4 bases from V and 4 bases from J, leaving 16 bases between. The V gene's germline CDR1 is SQVTM and CDR2 ANQGSEA. The CDR3 extends over 14 amino acids. CDR3 sequence: CSVVGRGVSYGYTF. The CDR3 DNA sequence: TGCAGCGTTGTCGGTAGGGGGGTGTCCTATGGCTACACCTTC.

V gene TRBV5-5 combines with J gene TRBJ2-7, with 8 positions matching TRBD1. The CDR3 has 15 amino acids. The V gene's germline CDR1 is SGHKS and CDR2 YYEKEE (reference sequence). J was trimmed by 2 bases and V by 4 bases; bases with no gene match: 8. The CDR3 sequence: CASSHAGGSAYEQYF. The CDR3, as DNA: TGTGCCAGCAGCCACGCAGGGGGCTCGGCCTACGAGCAGTACTTC.

This clonotype was counted only a few times. The chain employs TRBV3-1 and TRBJ2-4, with TRBD1 identical over 12 bases. After removal of 4 bases from V and 13 bases from J, the junction contained 14 bases not matched to a gene. This CDR3 is 16 amino acids long. Germline CDR1 is LGHDT and CDR2 is YNNKEL (reference sequence). CDR3 region: CASSPTPGTGGDGQYF. CDR3 DNA: TGTGCCAGCAGCCCCACCCCCGGGACAGGGGGCGACGGGCAGTACTTC.

This clonotype was counted between two and nine times. The CDR3 here is CASSFRGSSNTEAFF. In nucleotides, the CDR3 is TGTGCCAGCAGTTTTCGGGGCAGTTCGAACACTGAAGCTTTCTTT. V usage is TRBV12-3 or TRBV12-4 and J usage is TRBJ1-1, with TRBD1 as a possible D gene (5 bases). V lost 3 bases and J lost 1, with 12 bases in between. The CDR3 totals 15 residues.

This clonotype was detected only a few times. The CDR3 loop is CSARGMRGPNQPQHF. The CDR3 nucleotides are TGCAGTGCTAGGGGAATGAGGGGCCCGAATCAGCCCCAGCATTTT. This chain links TRBV20-1 with TRBJ1-5, with TRBD1 as a possible D gene (5 bases). The CDR3 has 15 amino acids. V was shortened by 3 bases and J by 4 bases, with 16 bases between the two germline ends. In germline, CDR1 is DFQATT, CDR2 SNEGSKA (reference sequence).

V usage is TRBV27 and J usage is TRBJ1-2, with TRBD1 identical over 7 bases. The CDR3 consists of 13 residues. Germline V gene sequence: CDR1 MNHEY, CDR2 SMNVEV (reference sequence). The trim removed 5 bases at V and 6 bases at J, leaving 6 bases unmatched. The CDR3 here is CASSDTDRDGYTF. In DNA, the CDR3 is TGTGCCAGCAGTGATACAGACAGGGATGGCTACACCTTC.